Listed here is a single T cell receptor beta chain. Germline lookup yields CDR1 ENHRY and CDR2 SYGVKD. The CDR3 contains 14 residues. V was cut by 2 bases and J by 6 bases, with 14 bases left in between. The sample originates from a study of blood T cell repertoires in COVID-19. Some clones are missing from TCRdb's copy, which holds only in-frame ones; the method was immunoSEQ multiplex PCR. The sample includes over 250,000 clones, about nine tenths of them seen just once. This receptor was obtained from a woman in her forties or fifties who had recovered from COVID-19. The chain has TRBV10-3 and TRBJ2-7, with a weak D call TRBD1 (5 bases). Material: PBMCs or T cells enriched from blood (not recorded which). The CDR3 DNA is TGTGCCATCAGTGAGATGGTAGGGGATCGCGAGCAGTACTTC. This gives the protein CAISEMVGDREQYF.